The count of the clone carrying this T cell receptor beta chain is one. The antigen remains unidentified. This specimen comes from a study of shared clonotypes between healthy human individuals. Study-wide background: Each donor contributed plates that comprised three CD4 naive, three CD4 memory, two CD8 naive and one CD8 memory. Study-level results: Researchers found naive subsets generally carried larger estimated richness than memory subsets. Clonotypes shared by all four sorted-subset donors had higher generation probabilities than non-shared clonotypes. It was observed that roughly 5.5% of naive CD4 clonotypes were shared across several donors.

Trimming at V came to 4 bases and at J to 7 bases, leaving 14 bases not matched to a gene. CDR3 length: 15 amino acids. The germline CDR1 and CDR2 sequences are SGHKS and YYEKEE (reference sequence). Produced via immunoSEQ multiplex PCR; TCRdb's table is partial and in-frame only. The sample lists 1,400,000 or so clones, approximately 98.5% occurring once. Material: naive CD4+ T cells sorted from blood. Subset specified: CD45RA+ positively selected. V gene TRBV5-5 combines with J gene TRBJ2-7, with 7 bases identical to TRBD1. The source is a man aged 30 to 45 in good health. The CDR3 nucleotides are TGTGCCAGCAGCCCCGGGGACAGCCGTAATGGGGAGCAGTACTTC. This encodes CASSPGDSRNGEQYF.